These 15 T cell receptor beta chains share one sample of origin, sequenced in a study of cytomegalovirus exposure and HLA in healthy donors. This table comes from immunoSEQ multiplex PCR, and its TCRdb copy is limited to in-frame clones, with some not included. The sample consists of about 98,000 clones, roughly 89% of them appearing once. Sequences were obtained from PBMCs. These receptors were collected from a woman in her twenties or thirties in good health and CMV-seronegative.

CDR3 residues: CASGDRYTEAFF. In nucleotides, the CDR3 is TGTGCCAGCGGGGACAGGTATACTGAAGCTTTCTTT. This chain connects TRBV6-5 to TRBJ1-1; 8 nucleotides agree with TRBD1. J lost 5 bases, V lost 8 bases, and 4 bases had no gene match. The CDR3 is 12 residues long. From germline, CDR1 is MNHEY and CDR2 SVGAGI.

This chain connects TRBV27 to TRBJ2-1, with D tentatively TRBD2 (6 bases). The length of the CDR3 is 12 residues. Trimming left V 6 bases short and J 8 bases short, with 11 bases between. CDR1 is MNHEY, CDR2 SMNVEV, per germline (reference sequence). The CDR3: CASSGGIYEQFF. The CDR3 DNA is TGTGCCAGCAGCGGGGGAATTTATGAGCAGTTCTTC.

This rearrangement joins TRBV9 to TRBJ2-7; TRBD2 agrees at 7 bases. The length of the CDR3 is 14 residues. Germline trimming cut 4 bases from V and 4 bases from J; bases unmatched to any gene: 8. Germline CDR1 and CDR2: SGDLS and YYNGEE. Here the CDR3 reads CASSSGAGRYEQYF. CDR3 DNA sequence: TGTGCCAGCAGCTCCGGAGCGGGACGGTACGAGCAGTACTTC.

Written as DNA, the CDR3 is TGTGCCAGCAGGAGGGAGGCTAACTATGGCTACACCTTC. Amino acid sequence: CASRREANYGYTF. J is TRBJ1-2 and V is TRBV5-6, with no clear D. Germline lookup yields CDR1 SGHDT and CDR2 YYEEEE. V was cut by 5 bases and J by 0 bases, with 8 bases left in between. This CDR3 has 13 residues.

This chain connects TRBV9 to TRBJ1-2; D is ambiguous. Germline V lookup: CDR1 SGDLS, CDR2 YYNGEE. The V and J ends lost 4 bases and 8 bases respectively, with 18 bases between them. There are 14 residues in the CDR3. The CDR3 bases are TGTGCCAGCAGCCAGGTCGGGGTCCCGGGCGGCTACACCTTC. It encodes CASSQVGVPGGYTF.

The V call is TRBV6-4, the J call TRBJ2-2; D is uncertain. Between the trimmed V and J ends, which lost 8 bases and 7 bases, there was a span of 14 bases. Germline-derived CDR1 and CDR2 are MRHNA and SNTAGT. This CDR3 spans 13 amino acids. CDR3 coding DNA: TGTGCCAGCTCCACCCTCATCGGCGGGGAGCTGTTTTTT. This translates into CASSTLIGGELFF.

J is TRBJ1-3 and V is TRBV7-8; possibly TRBD1 for D (6 bases). The germline V and J ends were trimmed by 0 bases and 1 base, with 7 bases remaining between them. The CDR3 totals 15 residues. CDR1 is SGHVS and CDR2 is FQNEAQ in the germline V gene. In DNA form, the CDR3 reads TGTGCCAGCAGCTTAGCGGGGGCATCTGGAAACACCATATATTTT. Protein sequence: CASSLAGASGNTIYF.

The V call is TRBV7-9, the J call TRBJ2-7; D possibly corresponds to TRBD1 (5 bases). The germline gives CDR1 SEHNR, CDR2 FQNEAQ (reference sequence). This CDR3 spans 13 amino acids. V was cut by 5 bases and J by 5 bases, with 13 bases left in between. Written as DNA, the CDR3 is TGTGCCAGCAGCCCCCCCCAGGGAAACGAGCAGTACTTC. Residues: CASSPPQGNEQYF.

This rearrangement joins TRBV7-2 to TRBJ1-3; the match to TRBD1 covers 10 bases. Germline V gives CDR1 SGHTA, CDR2 FQGNSA. The V and J ends lost 4 bases and 2 bases, in that order; junction bases with no gene match: 2. This CDR3 comprises 15 residues. CDR3 nucleotide sequence: TGTGCCAGCAGCTCCGGGACAGGGGCTGGAAACACCATATATTTT. This gives the protein CASSSGTGAGNTIYF.

The J gene is TRBJ1-1, the V gene TRBV7-2, with a weak D call TRBD1 (6 bases). The germline CDR1 and CDR2 sequences are SGHTA and FQGNSA. There are 16 residues in the CDR3. V dropped 5 bases and J dropped 5 bases, with 21 bases sitting between them. The CDR3 sequence: CASSPQGIHLGTEAFF. The CDR3 nucleotides read TGTGCCAGCAGCCCCCAGGGGATCCATTTGGGTACTGAAGCTTTCTTT.

The rearrangement uses TRBV29-1 and TRBJ2-1; TRBD2 aligns across 13 bases. J lost 2 bases, V lost 7 bases, and 2 bases had no gene match. Germline V gene sequence: CDR1 SQVTM, CDR2 ANQGSEA. The CDR3 length is 14 residues. The CDR3 is CSAGTSGTYNEQFF. The CDR3 DNA sequence: TGCAGCGCCGGGACTAGCGGGACCTACAATGAGCAGTTCTTC.

This chain connects TRBV28 to TRBJ2-7; TRBD2 matches at 10 bases. Losses at the gene ends were 6 bases for V and 5 bases for J; bases not matched to a gene: 10. The CDR3 loop spans 15 amino acids. Germline assignment: CDR1 MDHEN and CDR2 SYDVKM. Written as DNA, the CDR3 is TGTGCCAGCAGGCACGCTAGCGGGAGCTTCGACGAGCAGTACTTC. As protein: CASRHASGSFDEQYF.

The rearrangement joins TRBV7-9 to TRBJ1-4; 7 bases line up with TRBD1. Trimming removed 5 bases from V and 5 bases from J; junction bases left unmatched: 5. The germline V gene has CDR1 SEHNR and CDR2 FQNEAQ (reference sequence). The CDR3 runs to 14 residues. CDR3 bases: TGTGCCAGCAGCCAAGACAGGGTGAATGAAAAACTGTTTTTT. Translated, it gives CASSQDRVNEKLFF.

V is TRBV25-1 and J is TRBJ2-1; 8 bases align to TRBD2. V shed 3 bases and J 4 bases; nucleotides not matched to a gene: 8. Germline assignment: CDR1 MGHDK and CDR2 SYGVNS. The CDR3 covers 16 residues. The CDR3 DNA follows: TGTGCCAGCAGTGATTCTGGAGCGGGGGCGTACAATGAGCAGTTCTTC. Translating it yields CASSDSGAGAYNEQFF.

The chain couples TRBV5-5 to TRBJ1-2, with 7 bases fitting TRBD1. The CDR3 sequence is 14 residues long. J was trimmed by 0 bases and V by 4 bases; bases with no gene match: 3. In germline, CDR1 is SGHKS, CDR2 YYEKEE (reference sequence). The CDR3 DNA sequence: TGTGCCAGCAGCGACGGGACAGCTAACTATGGCTACACCTTC. Encoded protein: CASSDGTANYGYTF.